This T cell receptor (beta chain) was obtained from a study of blood T cell repertoires in COVID-19. V gave up 0 bases and J gave up 3 bases; unmatched junction bases: 6. Germline V gives CDR1 SGDLS, CDR2 YYNGEE. This CDR3 has 17 amino acids. Only in-frame clones appear in the TCRdb table, and some are missing; sequencing was by immunoSEQ multiplex PCR. This table holds roughly 170,000 clones, about 87% found once. Sequencing was done on a sample of peripheral blood. J is TRBJ1-4 and V is TRBV9; 9 positions match TRBD1. The sequence came from a woman under 30 who had recovered from COVID-19. Here the CDR3 reads CASSVGQGGPANEKLFF. CDR3 in DNA: TGTGCCAGCAGCGTAGGACAGGGGGGTCCGGCTAATGAAAAACTGTTTTTT. Based on the CDR3 plus reference TRBV9 and TRBJ1-4, the full variable domain is DSGVTQTPKHLITATGQRVTLRCSPRSGDLSVYWYQQSLDQGLQFLIQYYNGEERAKGNILERFSAQQFPDLHSELNLSSLELGDSALYFCASSVGQGGPANEKLFFGSGTQLSVL.